This note documents a single TCR beta chain sequence. The CDR3 loop spans 11 amino acids. Trimming took 2 bases from V and 10 from J, leaving 7 bases between them. CDR1 is SGDLS, CDR2 YYNGEE, per germline. The sample originates from a study of blood T cell repertoires in COVID-19. Libraries were prepared by immunoSEQ multiplex PCR; TCRdb keeps only in-frame clonotypes and omits some of them. The sample contains about 190,000 clones, approximately 84% of which appear only once. Among Cohort 3 donors, those recovered had two negative PCRs, clearance, or symptom resolution. The chain carries TRBV9 and TRBJ2-1, with a weak D call TRBD1 (5 bases). Input material: PBMCs or T cells enriched from blood (not recorded which). The origin of this receptor is a woman aged 30 to 39 who had recovered from COVID-19. DNA of the CDR3: TGTGCCAGCAGCGTTGCAGGGGAGCAGTTCTTC. Its translation is CASSVAGEQFF.